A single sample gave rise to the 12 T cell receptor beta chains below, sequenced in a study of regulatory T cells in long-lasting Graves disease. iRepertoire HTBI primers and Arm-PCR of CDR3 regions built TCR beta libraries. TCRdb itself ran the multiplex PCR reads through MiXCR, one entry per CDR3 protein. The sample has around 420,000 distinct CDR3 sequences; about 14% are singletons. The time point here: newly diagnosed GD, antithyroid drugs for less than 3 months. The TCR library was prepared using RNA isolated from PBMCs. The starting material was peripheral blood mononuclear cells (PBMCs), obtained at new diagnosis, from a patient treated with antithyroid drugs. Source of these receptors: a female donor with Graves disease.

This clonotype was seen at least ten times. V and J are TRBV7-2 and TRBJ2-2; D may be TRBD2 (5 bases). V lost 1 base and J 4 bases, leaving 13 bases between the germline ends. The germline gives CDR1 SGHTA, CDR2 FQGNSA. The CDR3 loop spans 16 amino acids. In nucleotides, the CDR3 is TGTGCCAGCAGCTTAGACCCTCTTGGGAGCACCGGGGAGCTGTTTTTT. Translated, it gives CASSLDPLGSTGELFF.

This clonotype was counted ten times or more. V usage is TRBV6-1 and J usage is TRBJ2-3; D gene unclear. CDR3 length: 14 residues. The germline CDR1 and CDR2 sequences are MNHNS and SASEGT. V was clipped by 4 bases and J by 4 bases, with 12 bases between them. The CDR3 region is CASSASFRADTQYF. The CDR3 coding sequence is TGTGCCAGCAGTGCCTCTTTCCGTGCAGATACGCAGTATTTT.

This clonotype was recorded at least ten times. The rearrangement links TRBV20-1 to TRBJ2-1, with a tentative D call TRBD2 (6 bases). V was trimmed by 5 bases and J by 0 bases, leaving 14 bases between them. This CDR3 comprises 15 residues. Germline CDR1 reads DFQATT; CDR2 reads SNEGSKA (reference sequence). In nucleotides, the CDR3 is TGCAGTGCTTTGCCGCCGGGACTCTCCTACAATGAGCAGTTCTTC. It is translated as CSALPPGLSYNEQFF.

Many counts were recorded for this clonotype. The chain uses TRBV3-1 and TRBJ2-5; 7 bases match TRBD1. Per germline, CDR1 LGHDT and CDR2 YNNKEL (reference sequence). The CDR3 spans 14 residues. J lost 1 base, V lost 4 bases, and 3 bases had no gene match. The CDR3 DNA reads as TGTGCCAGCAGCCTAGGGACAGCCCAAGAGACCCAGTACTTC. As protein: CASSLGTAQETQYF.

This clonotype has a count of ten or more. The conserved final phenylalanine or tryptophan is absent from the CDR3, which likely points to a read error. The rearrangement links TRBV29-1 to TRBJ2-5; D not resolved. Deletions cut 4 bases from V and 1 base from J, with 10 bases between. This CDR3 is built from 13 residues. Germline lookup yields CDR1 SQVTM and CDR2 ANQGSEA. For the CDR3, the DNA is TGCAGCGTTGCCCTTGGGTTCCAAGAGACCCAGTACTCC. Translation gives CSVALGFQETQYS.

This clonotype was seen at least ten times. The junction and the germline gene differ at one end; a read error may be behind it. The CDR3 spells CSASWETGGVGHEQFF. CDR3 DNA sequence: TGTAGTGCTAGTTGGGAGACAGGGGGCGTTGGACATGAGCAGTTCTTC. The rearrangement joins TRBV20-1 to TRBJ2-1; 10 bases are shared with TRBD1. The CDR3 extends over 16 amino acids. Looked up from germline, CDR1 is DFQATT and CDR2 is SNEGSKA (reference sequence).

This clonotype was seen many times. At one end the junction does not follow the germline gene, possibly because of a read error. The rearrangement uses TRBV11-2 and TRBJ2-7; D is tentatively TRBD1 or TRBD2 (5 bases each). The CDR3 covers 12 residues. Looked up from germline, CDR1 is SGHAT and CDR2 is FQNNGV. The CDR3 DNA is TGTGCCAGCAGCTTCGGGACCCCCGAGCTGTACTTC. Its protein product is CASSFGTPELYF.

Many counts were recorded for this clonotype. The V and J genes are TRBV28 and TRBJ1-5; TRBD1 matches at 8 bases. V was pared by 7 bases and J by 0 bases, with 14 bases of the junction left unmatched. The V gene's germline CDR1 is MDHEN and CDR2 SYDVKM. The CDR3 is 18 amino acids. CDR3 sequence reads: CASTQPRGRGLSNQPQHF. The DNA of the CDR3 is TGTGCCAGCACCCAGCCACGAGGCAGGGGGCTTAGCAATCAGCCCCAGCATTTT.

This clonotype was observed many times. Written as DNA, the CDR3 is TGTGCCTGGAGTCCCTCGGTGGAAGCTTTCTTT. Residues: CAWSPSVEAFF. The J gene is TRBJ1-1, the V gene TRBV30, with D uncertain. The CDR3 contains 11 residues. V lost 2 bases, J lost 8 bases, and 9 bases lay in between. Germline V lookup: CDR1 GTSNPN, CDR2 SVGIG (reference sequence).

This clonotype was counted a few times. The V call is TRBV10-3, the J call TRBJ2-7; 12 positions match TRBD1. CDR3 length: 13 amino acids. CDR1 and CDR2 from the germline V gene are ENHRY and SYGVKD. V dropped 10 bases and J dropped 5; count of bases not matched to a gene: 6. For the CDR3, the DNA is TGTGCCACCCAAGGGACAGGGGGCAACGAGCAGTACTTC. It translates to CATQGTGGNEQYF.

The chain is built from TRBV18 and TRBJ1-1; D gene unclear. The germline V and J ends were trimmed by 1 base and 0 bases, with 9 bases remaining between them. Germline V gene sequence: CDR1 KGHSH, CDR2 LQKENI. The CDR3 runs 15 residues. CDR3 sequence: CASSPLPILNTEAFF. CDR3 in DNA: TGTGCCAGCTCACCACTTCCGATTCTGAACACTGAAGCTTTCTTT.

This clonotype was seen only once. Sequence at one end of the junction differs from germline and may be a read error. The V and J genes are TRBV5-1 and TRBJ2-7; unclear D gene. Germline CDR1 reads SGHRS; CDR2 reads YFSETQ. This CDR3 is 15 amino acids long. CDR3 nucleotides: TGCGCCGGCAGCCCGTCCTCGAGCTCCTACAATGAGCAGTACTTC. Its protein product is CAGSPSSSSYNEQYF.